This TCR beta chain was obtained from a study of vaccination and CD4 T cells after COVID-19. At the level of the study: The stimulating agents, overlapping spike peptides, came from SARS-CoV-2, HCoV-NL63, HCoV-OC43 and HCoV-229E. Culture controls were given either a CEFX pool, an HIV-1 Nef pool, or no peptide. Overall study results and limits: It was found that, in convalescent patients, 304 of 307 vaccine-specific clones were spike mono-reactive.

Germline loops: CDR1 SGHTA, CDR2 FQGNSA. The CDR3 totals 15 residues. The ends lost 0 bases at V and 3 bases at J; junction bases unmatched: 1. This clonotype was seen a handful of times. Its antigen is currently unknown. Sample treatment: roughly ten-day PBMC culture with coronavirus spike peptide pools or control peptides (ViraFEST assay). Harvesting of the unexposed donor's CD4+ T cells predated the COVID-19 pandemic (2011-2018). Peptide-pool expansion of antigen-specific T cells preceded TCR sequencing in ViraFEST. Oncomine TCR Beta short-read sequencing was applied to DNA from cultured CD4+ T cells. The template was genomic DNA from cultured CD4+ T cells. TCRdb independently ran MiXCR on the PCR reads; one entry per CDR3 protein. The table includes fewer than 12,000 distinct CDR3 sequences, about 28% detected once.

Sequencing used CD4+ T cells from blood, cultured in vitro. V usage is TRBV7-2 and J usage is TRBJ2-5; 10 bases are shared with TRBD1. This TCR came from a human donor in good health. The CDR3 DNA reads TGTGCCAGCAGCTTAGCCGGGACAGGGGAAGAGACCCAGTACTTC. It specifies CASSLAGTGEETQYF.